The rows below give T cell receptor beta chains drawn from one sample of a study of T cells after yellow fever vaccination. TCRdb re-called the 5' RACE reads through MiXCR, storing one row per CDR3 protein. The data contain about 30,000 distinct CDR3 sequences, 6.3% of them singletons. This specimen was PBMCs, either bulk or a sorted T-cell subset (CD4+, CD8+, memory, or dextramer-sorted; not recorded which), taken on the day of the yellow fever booster vaccination. The source of these receptors is a man aged 25 to 40 who received the YFV17D yellow fever vaccine. Both conserved end residues are part of each CDR3. A D gene is named only where the DNA matches it firmly. Clone size appears in some rows only: once, few, many, or a class for an expanded clone.

J,D,V,size,DNA,CDR3
TRBJ2-5,.,TRBV30,many,TGTGCCTGGAGCCGACAAGAGACCCAGTACTTC,CAWSRQETQYF
TRBJ2-7,.,TRBV20-1,many,TGCAGTGCTAGAGATCTGTACGCCTATGGGGGGTCCTACGAGCAGTACTTC,CSARDLYAYGGSYEQYF
TRBJ2-7,.,TRBV2,few,TGTGCCAGCGCCTCTACAGGGAGCTCCTACGAGCAGTACTTC,CASASTGSSYEQYF
TRBJ2-1,TRBD1,TRBV6-2/TRBV6-3,.,TGTGCCAGCTGGAATCGGGACAGCAGAAACACGATCTTC,CASWNRDSRNTIF
TRBJ2-2,.,TRBV19,.,TGTGCCAGCGCACCCTCAGGGACCGGGGAGCTGTTTTTT,CASAPSGTGELFF
TRBJ1-1,TRBD1,TRBV11-2,many,TGTGCCAGCAGCTTAGACAGGGAGACAGGGGGAACTGAAGCTTTCTTT,CASSLDRETGGTEAFF
TRBJ1-2,.,TRBV7-2,many,TGTGCCAGCAGCGCACGACAGAATGGCTACACCTTC,CASSARQNGYTF
TRBJ2-6,.,TRBV6-2/TRBV6-3,many,TGTGCCAGCAGTCGGACGGGGTCTGGGGCCAACGTCCTGACTTTC,CASSRTGSGANVLTF
TRBJ2-1,.,TRBV7-6,.,TGTGCCAGCAGCCACAGCAACAATGAGCAGTTCTTC,CASSHSNNEQFF
TRBJ2-5,.,TRBV12-3/TRBV12-4,many,TGTGCCAGCAGCCCAGGCCTTTCTAGACAAGAGACCCAGTACTTC,CASSPGLSRQETQYF
TRBJ1-1,.,TRBV7-9,.,TGTGCCAGCAGCTCAATCCGGGGGGATAGCACTGAAGCTTTCTTT,CASSSIRGDSTEAFF
TRBJ2-7,.,TRBV7-3,once,TGTGCCAGCAGCTTAGATGGTCGGACCTCCTACGAGCAGTACTTC,CASSLDGRTSYEQYF
TRBJ2-7,.,TRBV7-2,many,TGTGCCAGCAGCTTTGGGGCAGCCACGGGGTATCCCTACGAGCAGTACTTC,CASSFGAATGYPYEQYF
TRBJ1-1,.,TRBV25-1,many,TGTGCCAGCAGTCCAACCATGGGTTCGGGCACTGAAGCTTTCTTT,CASSPTMGSGTEAFF